These 10 T cell receptor beta chains were sequenced from one sample in a study of siplizumab effects on memory and regulatory T cells. Assay: immunoSEQ multiplex PCR; the TCRdb copy retains only in-frame clones and omits some. Of over 85,000 clones in the sample, roughly 92% were seen once. Sequencing was carried out using CD4+ T cells sorted from blood. The origin of the receptors is a human donor in good health.

The J gene is TRBJ2-1, the V gene TRBV15, with D perhaps matching TRBD2 (6 bases). This CDR3 spans 17 amino acids. Trimming took off 1 base at V and 7 bases at J, with 20 bases between the two ends. CDR1 and CDR2 from the germline V gene are LNHNV and YYDKDF (reference sequence). CDR3 DNA: TGTGCCACCAGCAGAGTATGGAGCGGCGGGACGAAAAATGAGCAGTTCTTC. This translates into CATSRVWSGGTKNEQFF.

The rearrangement joins TRBV29-1 to TRBJ1-3; 8 bases are a match to TRBD1. This CDR3 comprises 14 residues. Germline loops: CDR1 SQVTM, CDR2 ANQGSEA. The V segment lost 2 bases and the J segment 4 bases; nucleotides outside the gene matches: 4. The CDR3 loop is CSVEQGQGGNTIYF. CDR3 sequence (DNA): TGCAGCGTTGAACAAGGACAGGGAGGAAACACCATATATTTT.

CDR3 nucleotide sequence: TGTGCCAGCAAAAACGTTCCGCAAGGCTACACCTTC. Its translation is CASKNVPQGYTF. The genes are TRBV28 and TRBJ1-2; no reliable D call. Per germline, CDR1 MDHEN and CDR2 SYDVKM. V lost 7 bases and J lost 8, with 14 bases in between. The CDR3 consists of 12 residues.

The V call is TRBV5-4, the J call TRBJ2-3; D is perhaps TRBD1 or TRBD2 (6 bases each). Germline V gives CDR1 SGHNT, CDR2 YYREEE (reference sequence). The CDR3 consists of 16 residues. Between the trimmed V and J ends, which lost 5 bases and 3 bases, there was a span of 19 bases. CDR3 in amino acids: CASRKGGWTPTDTQYF. The CDR3 DNA is TGTGCCAGCAGAAAGGGGGGATGGACCCCAACAGATACGCAGTATTTT.

V is TRBV14 and J is TRBJ2-5, with D perhaps assigned TRBD1 or TRBD2 (6 bases each). The ends were cut back, 5 bases at V and 13 bases at J, with 17 bases in the middle. CDR3 length: 12 residues. Germline lookup yields CDR1 SGHDN and CDR2 FVKESK. CDR3 sequence reads: CASSAGPGHPYF. CDR3 bases: TGTGCCAGCAGCGCGGGGCCGGGACATCCGTACTTC.

The V and J genes are TRBV25-1 and TRBJ2-7, with 9 nucleotides matching TRBD1. From germline, CDR1 is MGHDK and CDR2 SYGVNS. The J segment lost 7 bases and the V segment lost 3 bases, leaving 7 bases of the junction unmatched. CDR3 length equals 14 residues. The CDR3 sequence is CASSETGGLGEQYF. In DNA form, the CDR3 reads TGTGCCAGCAGTGAGACAGGGGGATTAGGAGAGCAGTACTTC.

V and J are TRBV15 and TRBJ2-7, with D uncertain. Germline V CDR1 and CDR2: LNHNV, YYDKDF (reference sequence). The CDR3 is 15 amino acids. V was shortened by 0 bases and J by 2 bases, with 11 bases between the two germline ends. CDR3 nucleotide sequence: TGTGCCACCAGCAGAGATCCGGGCCGCGCCTACGAGCAGTACTTC. The encoded protein is CATSRDPGRAYEQYF.

V usage is TRBV28 and J usage is TRBJ2-7; TRBD2 aligns across 8 bases. The CDR3 is made up of 14 amino acids. Per the germline V gene, CDR1 is MDHEN and CDR2 is SYDVKM. V lost 5 bases to trimming and J lost 3 bases; unmatched junction nucleotides: 6. CDR3 bases: TGTGCCAGCAGTGCTCCGGGACTAGGCTACGAGCAGTACTTC. This encodes CASSAPGLGYEQYF. Together with reference TRBV28 and TRBJ2-7, the CDR3 gives the full variable domain: DVKVTQSSRYLVKRTGEKVFLECVQDMDHENMFWYRQDPGLGLRLIYFSYDVKMKEKGDIPEGYSVSREKKERFSLILESASTNQTSMYLCASSAPGLGYEQYFGPGTRLTVT.

This sequence joins TRBV7-2 and TRBJ2-6, with a possible D match to TRBD2 (5 bases). V dropped 1 base and J dropped 2 bases, with 9 bases sitting between them. Germline-derived CDR1 and CDR2 are SGHTA and FQGNSA. The CDR3 is 16 residues long. The CDR3 DNA reads as TGTGCCAGCAGCTTAGTAGTGACTACTGGGGCCAACGTCCTGACTTTC. It translates to CASSLVVTTGANVLTF.

The genes are TRBV2 and TRBJ1-1; possible D gene TRBD1, 5 bases. The V end was cut by 6 bases, the J end by 6 bases, with 14 bases between. CDR1 SNHLY and CDR2 FYNNEI come from the germline V gene. The CDR3 is 13 amino acids. This chain's CDR3 is CASRAIRGAEAFF. In DNA form, the CDR3 reads TGTGCCAGCAGGGCGATTCGAGGGGCTGAAGCTTTCTTT. The full variable domain, its missing parts supplied by reference TRBV2 and TRBJ1-1, is EPEVTQTPSHQVTQMGQEVILRCVPISNHLYFYWYRQILGQKVEFLVSFYNNEISEKSEIFDDQFSVERPDGSNFTLKIRSTKLEDSAMYFCASRAIRGAEAFFGQGTRLTVV.